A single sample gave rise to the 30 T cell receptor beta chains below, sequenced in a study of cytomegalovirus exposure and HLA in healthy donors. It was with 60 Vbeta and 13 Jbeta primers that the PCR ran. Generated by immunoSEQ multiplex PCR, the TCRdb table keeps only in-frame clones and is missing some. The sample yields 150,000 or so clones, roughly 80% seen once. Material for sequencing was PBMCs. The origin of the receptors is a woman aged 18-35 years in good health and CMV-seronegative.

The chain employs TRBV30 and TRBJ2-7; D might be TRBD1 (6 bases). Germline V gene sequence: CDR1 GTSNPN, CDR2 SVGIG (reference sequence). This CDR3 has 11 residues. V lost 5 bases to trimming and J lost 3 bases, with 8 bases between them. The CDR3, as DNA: TGTGCCTGGTGGACAGACTACGAGCAGTACTTC. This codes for CAWWTDYEQYF.

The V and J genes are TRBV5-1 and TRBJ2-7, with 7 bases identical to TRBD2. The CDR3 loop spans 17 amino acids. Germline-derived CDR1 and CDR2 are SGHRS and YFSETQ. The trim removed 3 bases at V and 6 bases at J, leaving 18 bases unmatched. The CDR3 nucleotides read TGCGCCAGCAGCTCGGGGGTCGGAAGCGGGGCCATCCTCGAGCAGTACTTC. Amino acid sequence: CASSSGVGSGAILEQYF. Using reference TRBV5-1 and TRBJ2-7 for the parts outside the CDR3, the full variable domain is KAGVTQTPRYLIKTRGQQVTLSCSPISGHRSVSWYQQTPGQGLQFLFEYFSETQRNKGNFPGRFSGRQFSNSRSEMNVSTLELGDSALYLCASSSGVGSGAILEQYFGPGTRLTVT.

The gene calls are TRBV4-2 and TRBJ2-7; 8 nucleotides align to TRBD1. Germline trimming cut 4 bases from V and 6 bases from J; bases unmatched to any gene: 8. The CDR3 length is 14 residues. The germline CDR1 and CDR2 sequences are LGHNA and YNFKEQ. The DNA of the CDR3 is TGTGCCAGCAGCCCAGGGACAGGACTTAGCGAGCAGTACTTC. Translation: CASSPGTGLSEQYF.

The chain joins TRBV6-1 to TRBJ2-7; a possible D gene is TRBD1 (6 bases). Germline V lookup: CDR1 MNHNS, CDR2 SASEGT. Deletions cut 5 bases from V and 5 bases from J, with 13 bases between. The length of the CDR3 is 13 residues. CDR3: CASSSGQMDEQYF. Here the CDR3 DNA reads TGTGCCAGCAGTTCCGGACAGATGGACGAGCAGTACTTC.

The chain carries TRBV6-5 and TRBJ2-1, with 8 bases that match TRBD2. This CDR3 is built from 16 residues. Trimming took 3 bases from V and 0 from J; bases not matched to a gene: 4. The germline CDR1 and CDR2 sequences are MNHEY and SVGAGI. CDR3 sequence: CASSYSGRASYNEQFF. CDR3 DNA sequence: TGTGCCAGCAGTTATTCCGGGAGGGCCTCCTACAATGAGCAGTTCTTC.

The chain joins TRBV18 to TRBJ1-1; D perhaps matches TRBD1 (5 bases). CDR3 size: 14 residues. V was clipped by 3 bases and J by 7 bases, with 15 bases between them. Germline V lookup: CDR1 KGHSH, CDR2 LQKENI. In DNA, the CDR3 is TGTGCCAGCTCACCGCCGTCCGTAGGGGATGAAGCTTTCTTT. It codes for CASSPPSVGDEAFF.

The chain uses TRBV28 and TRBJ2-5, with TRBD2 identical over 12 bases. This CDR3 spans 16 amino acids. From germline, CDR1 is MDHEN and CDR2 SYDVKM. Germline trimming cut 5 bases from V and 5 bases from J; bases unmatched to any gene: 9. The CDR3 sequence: CASSASGRGSTETQYF. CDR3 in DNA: TGTGCCAGCAGTGCTAGCGGGAGGGGGTCAACGGAGACCCAGTACTTC.

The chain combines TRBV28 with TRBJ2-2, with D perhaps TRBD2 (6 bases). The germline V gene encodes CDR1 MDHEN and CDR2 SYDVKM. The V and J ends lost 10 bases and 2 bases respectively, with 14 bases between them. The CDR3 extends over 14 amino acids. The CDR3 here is CAIPTRTNTGELFF. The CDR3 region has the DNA TGTGCCATCCCGACTAGAACAAACACCGGGGAGCTGTTTTTT.

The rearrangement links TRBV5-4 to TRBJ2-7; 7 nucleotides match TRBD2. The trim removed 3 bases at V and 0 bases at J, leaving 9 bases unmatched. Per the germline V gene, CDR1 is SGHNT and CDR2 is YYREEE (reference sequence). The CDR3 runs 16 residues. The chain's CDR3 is CASSSGRRELSYEQYF. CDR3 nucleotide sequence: TGTGCCAGCAGCTCCGGCAGGCGGGAGCTCTCCTACGAGCAGTACTTC.

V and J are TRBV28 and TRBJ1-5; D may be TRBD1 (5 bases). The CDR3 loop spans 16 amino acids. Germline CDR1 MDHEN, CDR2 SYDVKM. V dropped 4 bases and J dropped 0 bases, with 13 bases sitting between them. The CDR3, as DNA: TGTGCCAGCAGTTGGGGGGGTGTTATTAGCAATCAGCCCCAGCATTTT. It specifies CASSWGGVISNQPQHF. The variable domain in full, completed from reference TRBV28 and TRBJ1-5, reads DVKVTQSSRYLVKRTGEKVFLECVQDMDHENMFWYRQDPGLGLRLIYFSYDVKMKEKGDIPEGYSVSREKKERFSLILESASTNQTSMYLCASSWGGVISNQPQHFGDGTRLSIL.

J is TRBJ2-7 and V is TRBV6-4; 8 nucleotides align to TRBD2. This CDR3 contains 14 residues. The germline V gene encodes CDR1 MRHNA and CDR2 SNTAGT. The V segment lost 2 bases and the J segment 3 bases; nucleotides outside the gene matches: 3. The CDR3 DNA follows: TGTGCCAGCAGTGACGGGACTAGTCTCTACGAGCAGTACTTC. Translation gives CASSDGTSLYEQYF.

CDR3: CASSQDDRARETQYF. CDR3 nucleotides: TGTGCCAGCAGCCAAGATGACAGGGCTCGAGAGACCCAGTACTTC. J is TRBJ2-5 and V is TRBV14; 7 nucleotides match TRBD1. The CDR3 totals 15 residues. The ends lost 0 bases at V and 4 bases at J; junction bases unmatched: 5. In germline, CDR1 is SGHDN, CDR2 FVKESK. Looking up the rest from reference TRBV14 and TRBJ2-5 gives the full variable domain: EAGVTQFPSHSVIEKGQTVTLRCDPISGHDNLYWYRRVMGKEIKFLLHFVKESKQDESGMPNNRFLAERTGGTYSTLKVQPAELEDSGVYFCASSQDDRARETQYFGPGTRLLVL.

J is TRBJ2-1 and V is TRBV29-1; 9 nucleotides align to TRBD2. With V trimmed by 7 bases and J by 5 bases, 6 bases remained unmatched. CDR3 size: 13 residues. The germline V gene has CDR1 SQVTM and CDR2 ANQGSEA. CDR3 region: CSAAGTSHNEQFF. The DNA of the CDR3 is TGCAGCGCAGCCGGGACTAGCCACAATGAGCAGTTCTTC.

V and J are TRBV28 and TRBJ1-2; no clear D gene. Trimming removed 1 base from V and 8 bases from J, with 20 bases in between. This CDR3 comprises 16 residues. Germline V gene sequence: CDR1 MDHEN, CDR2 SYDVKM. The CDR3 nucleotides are TGTGCCAGCAGTTTATATGGTCGGGCGGGGTTTTCGGGCTACACCTTC. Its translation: CASSLYGRAGFSGYTF.

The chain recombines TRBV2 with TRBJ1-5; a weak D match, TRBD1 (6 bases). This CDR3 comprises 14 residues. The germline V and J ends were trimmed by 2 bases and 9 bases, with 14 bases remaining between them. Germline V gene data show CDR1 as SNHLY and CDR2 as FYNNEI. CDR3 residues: CASSETGSSGPQHF. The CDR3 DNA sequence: TGTGCCAGCAGTGAAACAGGGAGTAGTGGGCCCCAGCATTTT.

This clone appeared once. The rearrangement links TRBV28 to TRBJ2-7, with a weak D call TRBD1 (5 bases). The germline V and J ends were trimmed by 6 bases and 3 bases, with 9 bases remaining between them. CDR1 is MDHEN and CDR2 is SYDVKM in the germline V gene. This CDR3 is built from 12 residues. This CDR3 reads CASRQTVYEQYF. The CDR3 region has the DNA TGTGCCAGCAGACAGACAGTCTACGAGCAGTACTTC.

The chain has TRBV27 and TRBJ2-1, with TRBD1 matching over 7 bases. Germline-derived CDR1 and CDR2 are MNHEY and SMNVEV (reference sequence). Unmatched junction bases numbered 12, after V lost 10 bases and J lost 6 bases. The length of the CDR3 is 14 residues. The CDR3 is CATGSGTDFNEQFF. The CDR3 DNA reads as TGTGCCACGGGATCCGGGACAGACTTCAATGAGCAGTTCTTC.

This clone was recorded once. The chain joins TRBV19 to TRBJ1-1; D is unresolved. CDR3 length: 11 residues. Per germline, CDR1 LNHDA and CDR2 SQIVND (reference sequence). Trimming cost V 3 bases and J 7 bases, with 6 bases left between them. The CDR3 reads CASSMLGEAFF. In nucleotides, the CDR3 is TGTGCCAGTAGTATGCTCGGTGAAGCTTTCTTT.

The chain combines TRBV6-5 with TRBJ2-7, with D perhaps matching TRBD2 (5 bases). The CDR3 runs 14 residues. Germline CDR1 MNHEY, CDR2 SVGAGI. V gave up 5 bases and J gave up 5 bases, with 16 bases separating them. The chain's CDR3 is CASSELRELDEQYF. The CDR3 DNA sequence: TGTGCCAGCAGTGAGTTGAGGGAGCTGGACGAGCAGTACTTC.

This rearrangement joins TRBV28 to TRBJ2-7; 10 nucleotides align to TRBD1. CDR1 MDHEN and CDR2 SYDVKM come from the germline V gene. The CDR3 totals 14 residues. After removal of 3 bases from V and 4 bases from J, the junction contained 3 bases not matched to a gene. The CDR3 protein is CASSFDRGQYEQYF. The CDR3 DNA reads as TGTGCCAGCAGTTTTGACAGGGGGCAGTACGAGCAGTACTTC.

Written as DNA, the CDR3 is TGTGCCAGCAGCCAGGGACTCGCGGTCGGTACGCAGTATTTT. As protein: CASSQGLAVGTQYF. V is TRBV11-3 and J is TRBJ2-3, with D possibly matching TRBD2 (6 bases). V was shortened by 5 bases and J by 8 bases, with 17 bases between the two germline ends. Germline V gene lookup returns CDR1 SGHNT and CDR2 YENEEA. The length of the CDR3 is 14 residues.

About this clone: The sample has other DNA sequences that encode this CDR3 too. CDR3 sequence (DNA): TGTGCTAGTGGTACGGGGGTTGACTATGGCTACACCTTC. It codes for CASGTGVDYGYTF. V usage is TRBV12-5 and J usage is TRBJ1-2; tentative D call: TRBD1 (5 bases). The length of the CDR3 is 13 residues. V was clipped by 5 bases and J by 3 bases, with 10 bases between them. Germline V lookup: CDR1 LGHNT, CDR2 FRNRAP.

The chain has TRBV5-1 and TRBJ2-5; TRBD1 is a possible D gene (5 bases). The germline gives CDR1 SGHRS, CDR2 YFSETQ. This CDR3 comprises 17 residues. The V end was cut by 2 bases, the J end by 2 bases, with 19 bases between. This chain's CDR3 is CASSLLITGPGQETQYF. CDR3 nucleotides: TGCGCCAGCAGCTTACTCATCACAGGCCCCGGACAAGAGACCCAGTACTTC.

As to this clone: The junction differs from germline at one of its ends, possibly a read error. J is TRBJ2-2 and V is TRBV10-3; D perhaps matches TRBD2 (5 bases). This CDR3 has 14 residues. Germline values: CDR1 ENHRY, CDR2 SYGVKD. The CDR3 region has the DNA TGTACCATCAGTGAGGGTGTTGAGACCGGGGAGCTGTTTTTT. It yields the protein CTISEGVETGELFF.

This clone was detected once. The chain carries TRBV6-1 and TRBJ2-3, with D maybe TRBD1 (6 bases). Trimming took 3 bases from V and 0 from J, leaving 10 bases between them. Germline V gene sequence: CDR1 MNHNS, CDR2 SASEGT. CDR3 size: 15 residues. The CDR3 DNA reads TGTGCCAGCAGTGACACAGGGTACAGCACAGATACGCAGTATTTT. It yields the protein CASSDTGYSTDTQYF.

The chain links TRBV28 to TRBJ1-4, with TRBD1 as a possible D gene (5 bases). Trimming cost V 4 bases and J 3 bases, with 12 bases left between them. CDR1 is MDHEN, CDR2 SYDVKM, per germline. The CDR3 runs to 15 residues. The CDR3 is CASSSSKTANEKLFF. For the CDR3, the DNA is TGTGCCAGCAGTTCGAGCAAGACAGCTAATGAAAAACTGTTTTTT.

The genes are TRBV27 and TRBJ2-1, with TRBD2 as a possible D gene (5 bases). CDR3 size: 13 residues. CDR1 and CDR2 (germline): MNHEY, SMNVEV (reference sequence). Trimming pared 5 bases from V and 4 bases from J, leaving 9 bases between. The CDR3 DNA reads TGTGCCAGCAGTCTCGGGAATTACAATGAGCAGTTCTTC. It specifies CASSLGNYNEQFF.

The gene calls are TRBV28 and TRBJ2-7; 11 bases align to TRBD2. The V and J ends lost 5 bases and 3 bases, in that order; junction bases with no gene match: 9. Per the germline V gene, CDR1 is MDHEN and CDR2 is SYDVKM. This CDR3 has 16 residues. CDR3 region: CASSPSGLAGIYEQYF. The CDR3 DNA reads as TGTGCCAGCAGTCCCAGCGGACTAGCGGGTATCTACGAGCAGTACTTC.

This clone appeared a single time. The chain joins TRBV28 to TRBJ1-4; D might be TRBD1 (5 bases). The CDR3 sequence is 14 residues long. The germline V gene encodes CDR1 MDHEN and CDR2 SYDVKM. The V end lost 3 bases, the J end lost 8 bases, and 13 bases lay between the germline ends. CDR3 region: CASSFGRGWEKLFF. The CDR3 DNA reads TGTGCCAGCAGTTTCGGGAGGGGTTGGGAAAAACTGTTTTTT.

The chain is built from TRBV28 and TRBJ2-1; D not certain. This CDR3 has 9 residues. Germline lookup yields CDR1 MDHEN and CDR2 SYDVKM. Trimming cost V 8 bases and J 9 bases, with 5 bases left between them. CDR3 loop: CASGVEQFF. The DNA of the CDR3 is TGTGCCAGCGGAGTTGAGCAGTTCTTC.